This is a list of T cell receptor beta chains from one sample in a study of blood T cell repertoires in COVID-19. Profiled with immunoSEQ multiplex PCR; TCRdb holds only in-frame clones, not every one. Seen here are 220,000 or so clones, about 90% observed once, and the top ten hold 0.7% to 0.85%. Sequences were obtained from peripheral blood. All receptors derive from a man aged 60-69 years with COVID-19, enrolled during active disease. CDR3s include the opening cysteine and the closing phenylalanine or tryptophan. D genes are given only for firm matches. The size of a clone is reported for some rows only, either as once, few or many, or as a class for expanded clones.

J gene | clone size | V gene | D gene | CDR3 protein | CDR3 DNA
TRBJ1-1 | NA | TRBV12-3/TRBV12-4 | NA | CASSLTENTEAFF | TGTGCCAGCAGTCTAACAGAGAACACTGAAGCTTTCTTT
TRBJ2-1 | NA | TRBV28 | TRBD2 | CASSSPAGGIPIRDNEQFF | TGTGCCAGCAGTTCCCCAGCGGGAGGGATACCTATTCGTGACAATGAGCAGTTCTTC
TRBJ2-7 | NA | TRBV3-1/TRBV3-2 | NA | CASSQDAKSLEYF | TGTGCCAGCAGCCAAGATGCAAAGAGCTTAGAGTACTTC
TRBJ1-2 | NA | TRBV30 | NA | CAWSVPGNYGYTF | TGTGCCTGGAGTGTACCGGGGAACTATGGCTACACCTTC
TRBJ1-4 | NA | TRBV30 | NA | CASRGAGNEKLFF | TGTGCCTCACGGGGGGCAGGGAATGAAAAACTGTTTTTT
TRBJ2-1 | NA | TRBV30 | TRBD2 | CAWSLGSLAGGRNEQFF | TGTGCCTGGAGCTTGGGGTCGCTAGCGGGGGGTCGAAATGAGCAGTTCTTC
TRBJ2-1 | few | TRBV11-3 | NA | CASSPRAGASYNEQFF | TGTGCCAGCAGCCCGAGAGCAGGGGCGTCCTACAATGAGCAGTTCTTC
TRBJ2-4 | NA | TRBV11-2 | NA | CASSLELAKNIQYF | TGTGCCAGCAGCTTAGAACTAGCCAAAAACATTCAGTACTTC
TRBJ2-6 | NA | TRBV18 | NA | CASSPQPSSGANVLTF | TGTGCCAGCTCACCCCAACCGAGCTCTGGGGCCAACGTCCTGACTTTC
TRBJ1-6 | NA | TRBV6-5 | NA | CASTGGGNSPLHF | TGTGCCAGCACGGGGGGTGGTAATTCACCCCTCCACTTT
TRBJ2-1 | once | TRBV27 | TRBD1 | CASSPSTGYSYNEQFF | TGTGCCAGCAGTCCATCGACAGGGTACTCCTACAATGAGCAGTTCTTC
TRBJ2-7 | NA | TRBV20-1 | NA | CSARQGYEQYF | TGCAGTGCTAGACAGGGCTACGAGCAGTACTTC
TRBJ1-4 | NA | TRBV7-6 | TRBD1 | CASSKGTAFATNEKLFF | TGTGCCAGCAGCAAAGGGACAGCCTTTGCAACTAATGAAAAACTGTTTTTT
TRBJ2-1 | NA | TRBV4-3 | TRBD2 | CASSQETSGYNEQFF | TGCGCCAGCAGCCAAGAAACTAGCGGATACAATGAGCAGTTCTTC
TRBJ2-3 | NA | TRBV24-1 | TRBD2 | CATSDTSGGVDTQYF | TGTGCCACCAGTGATACTAGCGGGGGGGTAGATACGCAGTATTTT
TRBJ2-7 | NA | TRBV3-1/TRBV3-2 | NA | CASSQEGARSHEQYF | TGTGCCAGCAGCCAGGAGGGAGCTAGAAGCCACGAGCAGTACTTC
TRBJ2-7 | NA | TRBV27 | NA | CASSHEKGVYEQYF | TGTGCCAGCAGCCATGAAAAGGGAGTCTACGAGCAGTACTTC
TRBJ1-6 | NA | TRBV2 | TRBD1 | CASSEAGTGVRSPLHF | TGTGCCAGCAGTGAAGCGGGAACAGGGGTTCGATCACCCCTCCACTTT
TRBJ2-3 | once | TRBV7-8 | NA | CASSPLAGARTDTQYF | TGTGCCAGCAGCCCCCTGGCGGGGGCTCGTACAGATACGCAGTATTTT
TRBJ2-7 | NA | TRBV6-1 | TRBD1 | CASSEPTTGATNYYEQYF | TGTGCCAGCAGTGAACCTACCACAGGGGCCACTAACTACTACGAGCAGTACTTC
TRBJ1-2 | NA | TRBV19 | NA | CASSINSALYGYTF | TGTGCCAGTAGTATTAACAGTGCCCTCTATGGCTACACCTTC
TRBJ1-5 | NA | TRBV5-1 | NA | CASSAGGISNQPQHF | TGCGCCAGCAGCGCCGGGGGGATTTCAAATCAGCCCCAGCATTTT
TRBJ2-7 | NA | TRBV11-2 | TRBD1 | CASSPRTGGIYEQYF | TGTGCCAGCAGCCCTAGGACAGGGGGGATCTACGAGCAGTACTTC
TRBJ2-3 | NA | TRBV19 | NA | CATTNRGTSTDTQYF | TGTGCCACCACCAATCGGGGAACTAGCACAGATACGCAGTATTTT
TRBJ1-5 | NA | TRBV27 | TRBD1 | CASSPLDRASQPQHF | TGTGCCAGCAGTCCTCTGGACAGGGCCTCTCAGCCCCAGCATTTT
TRBJ1-3 | NA | TRBV7-8 | TRBD1 | CASSSPWDRELSSGNTIYF | TGTGCCAGCAGCTCACCGTGGGACAGGGAATTGAGCTCTGGAAACACCATATATTTT
TRBJ1-1 | NA | TRBV2 | TRBD1 | CASNQGVHTEAFF | TGTGCCAGCAACCAGGGGGTGCACACTGAAGCTTTCTTT
TRBJ1-2 | NA | TRBV2 | TRBD1 | CASSGTGGDYGYTF | TGTGCCAGCAGTGGGACAGGGGGCGATTATGGCTACACCTTC
TRBJ1-1 | NA | TRBV25-1 | NA | CASSESIGVWGDTEAFF | TGTGCCAGCAGTGAATCTATAGGGGTTTGGGGGGACACTGAAGCTTTCTTT
TRBJ2-1 | NA | TRBV4-2 | TRBD2 | CASSHTSGRAYNEQFF | TGTGCCAGCAGCCACACTAGCGGGAGGGCCTACAATGAGCAGTTCTTC
TRBJ1-5 | NA | TRBV30 | NA | CAWRANSNQPQHF | TGTGCCTGGCGAGCAAATAGCAATCAGCCCCAGCATTTT
TRBJ2-2 | NA | TRBV7-7 | NA | CASSGQNTGELFF | TGTGCTAGCAGTGGGCAGAACACCGGGGAGCTGTTTTTT
TRBJ1-2 | NA | TRBV12-3/TRBV12-4 | NA | CASSLGAGAGYTF | TGTGCCAGCAGTTTAGGGGCAGGGGCTGGCTACACCTTC
TRBJ1-3 | NA | TRBV6-1 | NA | CASSDRMKRLWGNTIYF | TGTGCCAGCAGTGACAGGATGAAAAGGCTGTGGGGAAACACCATATATTTT
TRBJ1-5 | NA | TRBV30 | NA | CAWRAQGPPNQPQHF | TGTGCCTGGAGGGCACAGGGCCCCCCAAATCAGCCCCAGCATTTT
TRBJ2-1 | NA | TRBV5-1 | TRBD2 | CASSLLADDNEQFF | TGCGCCAGCAGCTTACTAGCGGACGACAATGAGCAGTTCTTC
TRBJ1-1 | once | TRBV19 | TRBD1 | CASSQGALLNTEAFF | TGTGCCAGTTCACAGGGGGCCCTTTTGAACACTGAAGCTTTCTTT
TRBJ2-5 | NA | TRBV11-2 | TRBD2 | CASSNPWGGQETQYF | TGTGCCAGCAGCAACCCCTGGGGGGGGCAAGAGACCCAGTACTTC
TRBJ1-1 | NA | TRBV29-1 | NA | CSVAGPEAFF | TGCAGCGTTGCAGGGCCCGAAGCTTTCTTT
TRBJ1-1 | once | TRBV30 | TRBD1 | CAWRRRDRDSEAFF | TGTGCCTGGAGGCGCCGGGACAGGGACAGTGAAGCTTTCTTT
TRBJ1-2 | NA | TRBV19 | NA | CASSTDNRAVGYTF | TGTGCCAGTAGTACGGATAACAGGGCGGTTGGCTACACCTTC
TRBJ1-1 | NA | TRBV7-6 | TRBD1 | CASSLVPPGGTGGSEAFF | TGTGCCAGCAGCTTGGTTCCCCCGGGGGGGACAGGGGGTTCTGAAGCTTTCTTT
TRBJ2-3 | once | TRBV19 | NA | CASRGQITDTQYF | TGTGCCAGTAGAGGACAGATCACAGATACGCAGTATTTT
TRBJ2-1 | NA | TRBV19 | TRBD1 | CASSIGGQGAGNEQFF | TGTGCCAGTAGTATAGGGGGACAGGGGGCGGGCAATGAGCAGTTCTTC
TRBJ1-3 | NA | TRBV11-2 | TRBD1 | CASSSDGTVGGTIYF | TGTGCCAGCAGCTCGGACGGGACAGTAGGCGGCACCATATATTTT
TRBJ2-7 | NA | TRBV5-4 | NA | CASTLMGAHEQYF | TGTGCCAGCACCCTAATGGGGGCCCACGAGCAGTACTTC
TRBJ1-1 | NA | TRBV29-1 | TRBD1 | CSAQQGHDTEAFF | TGCAGCGCCCAACAGGGGCATGACACTGAAGCTTTCTTT
TRBJ2-7 | NA | TRBV7-9 | TRBD2 | CASSLGLAGDAHEQYF | TGTGCCAGCAGCTTAGGACTAGCGGGAGATGCCCACGAGCAGTACTTC
TRBJ2-1 | NA | TRBV27 | NA | CATAIRGVSYNEQFF | TGTGCCACCGCAATCAGGGGGGTCTCCTACAATGAGCAGTTCTTC
TRBJ2-5 | NA | TRBV7-2 | TRBD2 | CASSLGAPGLAAQETQYF | TGTGCCAGCAGCTTAGGCGCGCCGGGACTAGCGGCACAAGAGACCCAGTACTTC
TRBJ2-1 | few | TRBV12-3/TRBV12-4 | NA | CASSFTGNNEQFF | TGTGCCAGCAGTTTTACAGGAAACAATGAGCAGTTCTTC
TRBJ2-1 | NA | TRBV30 | TRBD2 | CAWSGGLAGGGEQFF | TGTGCCTGGAGTGGGGGACTAGCGGGAGGAGGTGAGCAGTTCTTC
TRBJ1-2 | once | TRBV6-5 | NA | CASSYINTHNYGYTF | TGTGCCAGCAGTTACATTAACACCCACAACTATGGCTACACCTTC
TRBJ1-2 | NA | TRBV7-2 | NA | CASSLVSAGSYGYTF | TGTGCCAGCAGCTTAGTCAGCGCGGGGTCCTATGGCTACACCTTC
TRBJ1-4 | NA | TRBV19 | NA | CASSFGQGPTNEKLFF | TGTGCCAGTAGTTTTGGGCAGGGGCCCACTAATGAAAAACTGTTTTTT
TRBJ1-3 | NA | TRBV24-1 | NA | CATSDPGTGNTIYF | TGTGCCACCAGTGATCCAGGGACTGGAAACACCATATATTTT
TRBJ2-2 | NA | TRBV4-1 | TRBD2 | CASSHTSGNTGELFF | TGCGCCAGCAGCCATACTAGCGGGAACACCGGGGAGCTGTTTTTT